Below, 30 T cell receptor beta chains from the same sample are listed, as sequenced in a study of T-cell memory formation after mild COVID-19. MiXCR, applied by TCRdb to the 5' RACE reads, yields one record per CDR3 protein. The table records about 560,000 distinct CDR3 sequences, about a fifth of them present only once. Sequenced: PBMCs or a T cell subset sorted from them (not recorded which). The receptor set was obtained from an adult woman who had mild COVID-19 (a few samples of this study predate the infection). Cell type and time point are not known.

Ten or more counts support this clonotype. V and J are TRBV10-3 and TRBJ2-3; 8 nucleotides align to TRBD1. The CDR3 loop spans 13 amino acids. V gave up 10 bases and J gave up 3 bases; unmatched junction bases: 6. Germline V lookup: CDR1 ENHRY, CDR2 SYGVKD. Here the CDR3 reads CATRGPGTDTQYF. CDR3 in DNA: TGTGCCACCAGGGGGCCTGGGACAGATACGCAGTATTTT.

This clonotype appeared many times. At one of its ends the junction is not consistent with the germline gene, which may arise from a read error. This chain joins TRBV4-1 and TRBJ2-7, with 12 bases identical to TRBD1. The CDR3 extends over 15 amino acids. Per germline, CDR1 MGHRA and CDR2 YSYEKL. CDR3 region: CASSQPGQGAYEQYF. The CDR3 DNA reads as TGTGCCAGCAGCCAGCCGGGACAGGGGGCGTACGAGCAGTACTTC.

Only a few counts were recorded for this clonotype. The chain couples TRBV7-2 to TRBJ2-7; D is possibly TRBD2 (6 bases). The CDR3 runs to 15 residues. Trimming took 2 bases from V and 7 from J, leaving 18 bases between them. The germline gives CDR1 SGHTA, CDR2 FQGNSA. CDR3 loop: CASSLRSGRAGEQYF. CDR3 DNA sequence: TGTGCCAGCAGCTTACGGTCCGGGAGAGCAGGAGAGCAGTACTTC.

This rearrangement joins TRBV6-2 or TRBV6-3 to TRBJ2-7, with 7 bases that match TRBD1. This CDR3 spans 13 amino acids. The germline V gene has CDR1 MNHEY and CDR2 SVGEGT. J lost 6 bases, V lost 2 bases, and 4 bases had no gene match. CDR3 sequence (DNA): TGTGCCAGCAGTTACCACGACAGGGTCGAGCAGTACTTC. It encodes CASSYHDRVEQYF.

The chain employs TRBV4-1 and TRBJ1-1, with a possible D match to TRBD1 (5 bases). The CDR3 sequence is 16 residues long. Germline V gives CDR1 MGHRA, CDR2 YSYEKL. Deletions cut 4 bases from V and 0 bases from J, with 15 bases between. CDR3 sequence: CASSLPFREMNTEAFF. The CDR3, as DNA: TGCGCCAGCAGCCTACCTTTCAGGGAAATGAACACTGAAGCTTTCTTT.

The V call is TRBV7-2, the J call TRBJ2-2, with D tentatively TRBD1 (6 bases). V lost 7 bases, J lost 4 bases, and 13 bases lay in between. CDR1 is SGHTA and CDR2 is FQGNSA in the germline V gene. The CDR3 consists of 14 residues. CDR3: CASIQGVFTGELFF. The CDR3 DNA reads TGTGCCAGCATACAGGGAGTTTTCACCGGGGAGCTGTTTTTT.

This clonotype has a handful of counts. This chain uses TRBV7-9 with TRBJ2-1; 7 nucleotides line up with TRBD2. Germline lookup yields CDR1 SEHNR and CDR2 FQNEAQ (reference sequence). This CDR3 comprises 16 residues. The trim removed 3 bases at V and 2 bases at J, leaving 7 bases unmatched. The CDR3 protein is CASSFLGGGPYNEQFF. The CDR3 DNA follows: TGTGCCAGCAGCTTCCTTGGGGGAGGGCCCTACAATGAGCAGTTCTTC.

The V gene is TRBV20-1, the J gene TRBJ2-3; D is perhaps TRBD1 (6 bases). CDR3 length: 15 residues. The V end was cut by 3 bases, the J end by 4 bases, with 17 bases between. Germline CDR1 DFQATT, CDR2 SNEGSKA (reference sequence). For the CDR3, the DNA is TGCAGTGCTAGGAAACAGGGTTGGAAGCCAGATACGCAGTATTTT. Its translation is CSARKQGWKPDTQYF.

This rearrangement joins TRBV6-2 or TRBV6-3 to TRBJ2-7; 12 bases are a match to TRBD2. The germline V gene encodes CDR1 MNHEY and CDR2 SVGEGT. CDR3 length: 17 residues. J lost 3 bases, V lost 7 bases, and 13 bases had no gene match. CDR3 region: CASTYTRTSGANYEQYF. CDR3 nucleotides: TGTGCCAGCACCTACACCCGGACTAGCGGGGCAAACTACGAGCAGTACTTC.

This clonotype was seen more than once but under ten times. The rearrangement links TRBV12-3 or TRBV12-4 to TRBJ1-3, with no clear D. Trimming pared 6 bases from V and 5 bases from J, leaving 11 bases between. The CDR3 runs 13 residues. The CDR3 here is CASRPQGRNTIYF. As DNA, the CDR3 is TGTGCCAGCAGACCTCAAGGAAGAAACACCATATATTTT.

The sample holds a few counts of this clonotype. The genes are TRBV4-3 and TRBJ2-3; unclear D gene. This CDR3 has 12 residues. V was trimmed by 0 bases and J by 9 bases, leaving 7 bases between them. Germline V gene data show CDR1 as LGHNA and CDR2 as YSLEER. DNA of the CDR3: TGCGCCAGCAGCCAAGACAAGAGCACGCAGTATTTT. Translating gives CASSQDKSTQYF.

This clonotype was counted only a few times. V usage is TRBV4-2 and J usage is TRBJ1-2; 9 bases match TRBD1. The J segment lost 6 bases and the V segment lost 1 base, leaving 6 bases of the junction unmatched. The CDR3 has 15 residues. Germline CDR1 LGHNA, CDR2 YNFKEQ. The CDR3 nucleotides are TGTGCCAGCAGCCAAGGATGGGACAGGGACCATGGCTACACCTTC. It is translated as CASSQGWDRDHGYTF.

This chain's CDR3 is CATSRDSGETQYF. Here the CDR3 DNA reads TGTGCCACCAGCAGAGATTCCGGAGAGACCCAGTACTTC. The chain couples TRBV15 to TRBJ2-5; D gene uncertain. This CDR3 region has 13 residues. The germline V and J ends were trimmed by 0 bases and 4 bases, with 6 bases remaining between them. The germline V gene encodes CDR1 LNHNV and CDR2 YYDKDF (reference sequence).

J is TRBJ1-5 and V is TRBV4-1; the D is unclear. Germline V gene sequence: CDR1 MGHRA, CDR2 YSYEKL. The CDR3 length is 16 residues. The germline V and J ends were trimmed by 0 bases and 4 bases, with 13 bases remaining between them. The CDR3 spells CASSQEFSTLNQPQHF. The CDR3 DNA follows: TGCGCCAGCAGCCAAGAGTTTAGCACTTTAAATCAGCCCCAGCATTTT.

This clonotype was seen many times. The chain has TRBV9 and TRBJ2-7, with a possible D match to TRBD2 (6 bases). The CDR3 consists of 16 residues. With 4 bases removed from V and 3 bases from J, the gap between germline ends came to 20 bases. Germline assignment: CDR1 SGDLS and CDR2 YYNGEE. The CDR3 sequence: CASSPGGTKGIYEQYF. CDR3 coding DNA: TGTGCCAGCAGCCCAGGAGGGACGAAAGGGATCTACGAGCAGTACTTC. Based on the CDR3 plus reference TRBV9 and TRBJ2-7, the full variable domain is DSGVTQTPKHLITATGQRVTLRCSPRSGDLSVYWYQQSLDQGLQFLIQYYNGEERAKGNILERFSAQQFPDLHSELNLSSLELGDSALYFCASSPGGTKGIYEQYFGPGTRLTVT.

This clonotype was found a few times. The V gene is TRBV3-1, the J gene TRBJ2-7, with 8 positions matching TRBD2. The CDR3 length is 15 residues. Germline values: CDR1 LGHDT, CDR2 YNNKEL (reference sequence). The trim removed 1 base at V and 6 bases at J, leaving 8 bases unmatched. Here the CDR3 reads CASSQVGAGVGEQYF. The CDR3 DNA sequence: TGTGCCAGCAGCCAAGTAGGAGCGGGAGTGGGCGAGCAGTACTTC.

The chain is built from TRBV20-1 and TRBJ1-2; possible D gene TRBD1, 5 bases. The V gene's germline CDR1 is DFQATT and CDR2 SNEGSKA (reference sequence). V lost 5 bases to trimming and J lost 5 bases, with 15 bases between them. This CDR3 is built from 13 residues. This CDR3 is CSAYAAGGYGYTF. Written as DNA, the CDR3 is TGCAGTGCTTACGCTGCGGGGGGTTATGGCTACACCTTC.

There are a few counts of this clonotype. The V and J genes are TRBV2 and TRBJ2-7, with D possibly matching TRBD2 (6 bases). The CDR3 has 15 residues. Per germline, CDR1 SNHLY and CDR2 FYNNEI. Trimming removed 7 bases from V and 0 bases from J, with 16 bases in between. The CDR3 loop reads CASMDVAGSSYEQYF. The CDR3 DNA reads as TGTGCCAGCATGGACGTCGCGGGGAGCTCCTACGAGCAGTACTTC.

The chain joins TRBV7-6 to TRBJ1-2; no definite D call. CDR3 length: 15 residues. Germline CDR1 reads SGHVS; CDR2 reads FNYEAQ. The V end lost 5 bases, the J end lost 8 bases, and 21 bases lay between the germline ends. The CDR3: CASSPDGLKGLGYTF. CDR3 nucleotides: TGTGCCAGCAGCCCGGACGGCTTAAAAGGATTAGGCTACACCTTC. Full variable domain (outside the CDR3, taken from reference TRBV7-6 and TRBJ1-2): GAGVSQSPRYKVTKRGQDVALRCDPISGHVSLYWYRQALGQGPEFLTYFNYEAQQDKSGLPNDRFSAERPEGSISTLTIQRTEQRDSAMYRCASSPDGLKGLGYTFGSGTRLTVV.

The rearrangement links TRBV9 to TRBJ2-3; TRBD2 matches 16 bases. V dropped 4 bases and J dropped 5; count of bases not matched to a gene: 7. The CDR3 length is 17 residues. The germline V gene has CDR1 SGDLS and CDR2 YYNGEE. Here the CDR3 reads CASSPGLAGGLKDTQYF. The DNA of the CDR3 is TGTGCCAGCAGCCCGGGACTAGCGGGGGGGCTTAAAGATACGCAGTATTTT.

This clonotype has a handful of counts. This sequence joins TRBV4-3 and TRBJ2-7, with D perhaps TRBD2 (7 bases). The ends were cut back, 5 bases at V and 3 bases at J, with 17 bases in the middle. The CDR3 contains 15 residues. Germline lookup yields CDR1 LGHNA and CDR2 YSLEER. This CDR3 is CASSEGGNGVYEQYF. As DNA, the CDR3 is TGCGCCAGCAGCGAGGGGGGGAATGGCGTCTACGAGCAGTACTTC.

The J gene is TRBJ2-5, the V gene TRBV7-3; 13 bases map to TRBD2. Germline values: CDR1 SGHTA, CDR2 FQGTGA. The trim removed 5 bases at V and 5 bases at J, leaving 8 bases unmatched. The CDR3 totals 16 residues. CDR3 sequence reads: CASSRTSGRLEETQYF. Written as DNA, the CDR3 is TGTGCCAGCAGCCGGACTAGCGGGAGATTGGAGGAGACCCAGTACTTC.

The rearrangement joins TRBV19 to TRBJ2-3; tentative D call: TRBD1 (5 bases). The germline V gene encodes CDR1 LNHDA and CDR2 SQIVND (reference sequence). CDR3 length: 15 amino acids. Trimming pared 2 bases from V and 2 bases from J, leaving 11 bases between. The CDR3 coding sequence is TGTGCCAGTAGTATACGACAGACGAACACAGATACGCAGTATTTT. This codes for CASSIRQTNTDTQYF.

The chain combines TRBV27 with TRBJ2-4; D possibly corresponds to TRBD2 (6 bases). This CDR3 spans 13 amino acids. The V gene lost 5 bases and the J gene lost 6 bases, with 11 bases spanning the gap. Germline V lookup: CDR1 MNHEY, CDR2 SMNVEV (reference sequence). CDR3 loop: CASSAGTRNIQYF. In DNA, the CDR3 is TGTGCCAGCAGTGCCGGGACTCGAAACATTCAGTACTTC.

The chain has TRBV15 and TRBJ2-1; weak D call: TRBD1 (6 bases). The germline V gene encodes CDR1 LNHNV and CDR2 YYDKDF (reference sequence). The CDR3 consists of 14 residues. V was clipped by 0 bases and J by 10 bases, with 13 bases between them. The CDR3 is CATSRDGTPGEQFF. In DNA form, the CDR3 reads TGTGCCACCAGCAGAGATGGGACACCCGGGGAGCAGTTCTTC. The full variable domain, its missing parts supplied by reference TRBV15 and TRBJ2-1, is DAMVIQNPRYQVTQFGKPVTLSCSQTLNHNVMYWYQQKSSQAPKLLFHYYDKDFNNEADTPDNFQSRRPNTSFCFLDIRSPGLGDTAMYLCATSRDGTPGEQFFGPGTRLTVL.

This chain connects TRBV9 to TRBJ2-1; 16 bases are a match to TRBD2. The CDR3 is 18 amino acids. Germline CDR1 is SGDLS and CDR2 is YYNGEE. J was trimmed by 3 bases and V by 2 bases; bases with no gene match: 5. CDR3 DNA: TGTGCCAGCAGCGTCCCCGGGACTAGCGGGGGGGACTACAATGAGCAGTTCTTC. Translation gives CASSVPGTSGGDYNEQFF.

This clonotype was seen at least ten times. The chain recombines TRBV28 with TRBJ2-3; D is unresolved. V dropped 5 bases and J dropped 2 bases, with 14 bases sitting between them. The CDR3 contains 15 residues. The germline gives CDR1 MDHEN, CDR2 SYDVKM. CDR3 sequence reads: CASSPPAKHTDTQYF. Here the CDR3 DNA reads TGTGCCAGCAGTCCGCCGGCCAAACACACAGATACGCAGTATTTT.

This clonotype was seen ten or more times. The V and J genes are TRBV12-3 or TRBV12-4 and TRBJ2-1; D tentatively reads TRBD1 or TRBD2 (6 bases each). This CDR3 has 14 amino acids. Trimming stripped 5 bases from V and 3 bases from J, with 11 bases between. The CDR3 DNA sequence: TGTGCCAGCAGTGCGGGACACAACTACAATGAGCAGTTCTTC. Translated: CASSAGHNYNEQFF.

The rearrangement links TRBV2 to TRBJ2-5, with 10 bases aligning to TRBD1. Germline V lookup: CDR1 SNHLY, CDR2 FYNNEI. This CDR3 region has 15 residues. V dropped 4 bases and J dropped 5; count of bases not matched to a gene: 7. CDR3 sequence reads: CASSATWDRGETQYF. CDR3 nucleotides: TGTGCCAGCAGTGCGACTTGGGACAGGGGCGAGACCCAGTACTTC.

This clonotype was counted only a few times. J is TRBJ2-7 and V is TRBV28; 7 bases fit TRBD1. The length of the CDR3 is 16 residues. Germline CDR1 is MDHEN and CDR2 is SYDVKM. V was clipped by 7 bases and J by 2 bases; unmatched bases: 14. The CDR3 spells CASTQTGQNFPYEQYF. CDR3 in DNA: TGTGCCAGCACCCAGACGGGACAGAACTTTCCCTACGAGCAGTACTTC.